This TCR beta chain derives from a study of blood T cells in healthy people across ages. Study findings and constraints: A roughly linear age-dependent decrease characterized TCR beta diversity per million T cells.

Of note for this clonotype: Its antigen is unknown.

For the second PCR, which ran for about 6 to 11 cycles, a sample-barcoded 5' primer and a J-beta primer mix were used. Samples each returned at least 2.5 million CDR3-containing paired-end reads. TCRdb itself ran the 5' RACE reads through MiXCR, one entry per CDR3 protein. The sample consists of about 670,000 distinct CDR3 sequences, more than 45% of them appearing once. This CDR3 is 11 amino acids long. CDR1 is DFQATT and CDR2 is SNEGSKA in the germline V gene (reference sequence). Trimming removed 5 bases from V and 0 bases from J, with 2 bases in between. The sample consisted of blood. This TCR derives from an elderly woman in good health. The rearrangement links TRBV20-1 to TRBJ1-3; no firm D call. The CDR3 region has the DNA TGCAGTGCTTCCTCTGGAAACACCATATATTTT. It is translated as CSASSGNTIYF.